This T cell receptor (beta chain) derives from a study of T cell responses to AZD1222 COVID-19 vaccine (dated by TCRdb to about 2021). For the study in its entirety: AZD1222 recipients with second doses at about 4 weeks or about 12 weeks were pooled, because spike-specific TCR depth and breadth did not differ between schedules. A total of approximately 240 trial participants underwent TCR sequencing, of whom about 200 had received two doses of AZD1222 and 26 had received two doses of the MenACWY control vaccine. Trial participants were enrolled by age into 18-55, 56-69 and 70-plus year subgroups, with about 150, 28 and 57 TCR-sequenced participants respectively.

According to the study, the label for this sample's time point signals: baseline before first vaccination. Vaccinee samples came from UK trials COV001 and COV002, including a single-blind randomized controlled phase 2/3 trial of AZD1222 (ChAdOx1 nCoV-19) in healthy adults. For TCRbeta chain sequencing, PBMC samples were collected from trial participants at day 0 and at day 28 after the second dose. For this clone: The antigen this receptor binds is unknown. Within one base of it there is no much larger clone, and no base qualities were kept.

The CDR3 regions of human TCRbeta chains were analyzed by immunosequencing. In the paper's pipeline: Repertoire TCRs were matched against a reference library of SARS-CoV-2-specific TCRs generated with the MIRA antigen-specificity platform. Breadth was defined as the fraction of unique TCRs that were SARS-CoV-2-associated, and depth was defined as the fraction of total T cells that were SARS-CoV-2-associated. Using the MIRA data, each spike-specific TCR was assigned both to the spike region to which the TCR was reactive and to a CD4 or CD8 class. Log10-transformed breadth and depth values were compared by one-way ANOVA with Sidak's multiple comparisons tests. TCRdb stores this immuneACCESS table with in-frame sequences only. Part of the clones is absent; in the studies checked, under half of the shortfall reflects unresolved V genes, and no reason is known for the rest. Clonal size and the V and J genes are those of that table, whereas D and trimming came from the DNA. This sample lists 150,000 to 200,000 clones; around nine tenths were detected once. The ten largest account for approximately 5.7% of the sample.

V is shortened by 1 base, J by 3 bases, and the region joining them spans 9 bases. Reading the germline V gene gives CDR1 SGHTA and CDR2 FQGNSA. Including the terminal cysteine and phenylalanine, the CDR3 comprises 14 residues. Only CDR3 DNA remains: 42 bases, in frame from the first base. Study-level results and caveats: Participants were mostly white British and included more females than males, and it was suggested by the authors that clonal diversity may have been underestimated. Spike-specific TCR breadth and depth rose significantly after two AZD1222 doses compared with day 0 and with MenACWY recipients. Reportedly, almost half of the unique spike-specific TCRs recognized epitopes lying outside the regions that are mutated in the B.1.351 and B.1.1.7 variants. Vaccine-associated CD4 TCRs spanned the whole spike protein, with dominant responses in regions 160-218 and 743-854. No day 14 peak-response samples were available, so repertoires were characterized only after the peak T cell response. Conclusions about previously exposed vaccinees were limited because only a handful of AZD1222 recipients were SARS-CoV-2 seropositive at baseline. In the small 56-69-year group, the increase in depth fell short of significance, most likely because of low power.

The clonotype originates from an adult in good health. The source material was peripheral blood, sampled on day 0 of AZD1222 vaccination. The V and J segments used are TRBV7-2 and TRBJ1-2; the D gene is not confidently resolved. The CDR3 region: CASSLGIGDYGYTF. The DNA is TGTGCCAGCAGCTTAGGTATTGGGGACTATGGCTACACCTTC.